A single sample is the source of the 32 T cell receptor beta chains below, sequenced in a study of T cells in women clearing cervical HPV infection. TCRdb's table, derived via immunoSEQ multiplex PCR, lists solely in-frame clones and lacks some. This sample's clone table lists under 45,000 clones. Sequencing used blood buffy coat. The receptors shown here come from a woman aged 18-70 years with a cervical HPV16 infection that either progressed to CIN3+ or cleared (not recorded which).

Comment on this clone: The missing CDR3 end, 3 residues past where the read stops, is filled in from the germline J gene. The V gene is TRBV5-1, the J gene TRBJ1-2, with TRBD1 as a possible D gene (5 bases). Germline V gene data show CDR1 as SGHRS and CDR2 as YFSETQ. This CDR3 contains 14 residues. CDR3 sequence reads: CASSYSRGSSDYTF. CDR3 DNA (partial): TGCGCCAGCAGCTACTCAAGGGGATCCTCGGAC.

About this clone itself: The junction shows a germline mismatch at one end, possibly a read error. The read comes to an end 3 residues before the CDR3 does, leaving the germline J gene to fill in the end. V and J are TRBV30 and TRBJ2-4; D is perhaps TRBD2 (7 bases). This CDR3 region has 13 residues. Germline CDR1 and CDR2: GTSNPN and SVGIG (reference sequence). The CDR3 spells CTWSLREGDIQYF. The CDR3 DNA, read in part, is TGTACCTGGAGCCTGAGGGAGGGGGACATT. Filled out from reference TRBV30 and TRBJ2-4, the complete variable domain reads SQTIHQWPATLVQPVGSPLSLECTVEGTSNPNLYWYRQAAGRGLQLLFYSVGIGQISSEVPQNLSASRPQDRQFILSSKKLLLSDSGFYLCTWSLREGDIQYFGAGTRLSVL.

Of note for this clone: The read terminates 3 residues before the CDR3 end, so the remaining end is supplied by the germline J gene. This chain connects TRBV10-3 to TRBJ1-1, with TRBD1 matching 7 bases. The CDR3 spans 14 residues. The J segment lost 6 bases and the V segment lost 4 bases, leaving 8 bases of the junction unmatched. CDR1 ENHRY and CDR2 SYGVKD come from the germline V gene. The chain's CDR3 is CAISVEGGGPEAFF. CDR3 DNA (partial): TGTGCCATCAGTGTAGAAGGAGGGGGCCCTGAA.

About this clone itself: The CDR3 extends 3 residues past the end of the read, so its final part is completed from the germline J gene. V gene TRBV5-1 combines with J gene TRBJ1-6, with 7 nucleotides matching TRBD1. The CDR3 is 16 amino acids. V lost 4 bases, J lost 8 bases, and 12 bases stayed unmatched. Germline CDR1 SGHRS, CDR2 YFSETQ. CDR3 residues: CASSQGDTTRDSPLHF. CDR3 DNA (partial): TGCGCCAGCAGCCAGGGGGACACTACTCGGGATTCACCC. Full variable domain (rest looked up from reference TRBV5-1 and TRBJ1-6): KAGVTQTPRYLIKTRGQQVTLSCSPISGHRSVSWYQQTPGQGLQFLFEYFSETQRNKGNFPGRFSGRQFSNSRSEMNVSTLELGDSALYLCASSQGDTTRDSPLHFGNGTRLTVT.

On this clone itself: The read stops 3 residues short of the end of the CDR3; the missing end is completed from the germline J gene. The rearrangement links TRBV30 to TRBJ2-2, with D maybe TRBD2 (5 bases). The CDR3 is 13 residues long. Per the germline V gene, CDR1 is GTSNPN and CDR2 is SVGIG (reference sequence). Partial CDR3 DNA: TGTGCCTGGAGTGTAAGAGAGGGCTCACCG. This encodes CAWSVREGSP. In full, the CDR3 reads CAWSVREGSPLFF.

Concerning this clone itself: Sequencing ends 3 residues short of the CDR3 end; the germline J gene provides the rest. J is TRBJ2-1 and V is TRBV28; D may be TRBD1 or TRBD2 (5 bases each). The CDR3 is 14 residues long. V was pared by 2 bases and J by 8 bases, with 13 bases between. Germline CDR1 MDHEN, CDR2 SYDVKM. Partial CDR3 DNA: TGTGCCAGCAGTTTACCCCGGGAAGGGGATGAG. Its protein product is CASSLPREGDE. The CDR3 reads in full as CASSLPREGDEQFF.

About this clone: The CDR3 extends 3 residues past the end of the read, so its final part is completed from the germline J gene. The J gene is TRBJ1-6, the V gene TRBV30, with 10 bases matching TRBD1. There are 14 residues in the CDR3. After removal of 2 bases from V and 7 bases from J, the junction contained 2 bases not matched to a gene. Germline V CDR1 and CDR2: GTSNPN, SVGIG (reference sequence). CDR3 DNA, as far as it was read: TGTGCCTGGAGTAGGGGACAGGGGAATTCACCC. It encodes CAWSRGQGNSP. The entire CDR3 protein reads CAWSRGQGNSPLHF.

As for this clone: The read ends 3 residues early relative to the CDR3; the germline J gene fills the gap. The rearrangement joins TRBV20-1 to TRBJ2-3, with 14 positions matching TRBD2. From germline, CDR1 is DFQATT and CDR2 SNEGSKA (reference sequence). The CDR3 sequence is 13 residues long. Partial CDR3 DNA: TGCAGTGCTAGGGGACTAGCGGGGGAGACG. Translated, it gives CSARGLAGET. The full CDR3 protein reads CSARGLAGETQYF.

Turning to this clone: The read finishes 3 residues shy of the CDR3 end, and the germline J gene is used to complete it. The chain combines TRBV5-8 with TRBJ1-6; the D gene is possibly TRBD1 (5 bases). This CDR3 has 14 amino acids. Germline V CDR1 and CDR2: SGHTS, YDEGEE. Trimming cost V 0 bases and J 7 bases, with 8 bases left between them. The CDR3 bases that were read are TGTGCCAGCAGCTTGGCCCAGGGAAATTCACCC. This codes for CASSLAQGNSP. The complete CDR3 protein is CASSLAQGNSPLHF.

A note on this clone: With the read ending 3 residues before the CDR3 end, the germline J gene is used to fill in that end. The rearrangement uses TRBV6-1 and TRBJ1-1; D ambiguous. Germline V gene sequence: CDR1 MNHNS, CDR2 SASEGT. This CDR3 has 14 amino acids. V was clipped by 4 bases and J by 1 base, with 10 bases between them. CDR3 DNA (partial): TGTGCCAGCAGTGTGGAAGGGCCGAACACTGAA. Encoded protein: CASSVEGPNTE. The whole CDR3 region reads CASSVEGPNTEAFF.

As concerns this clone: The read ends 3 residues before the CDR3 terminus; that terminus is restored from the germline J gene. The chain carries TRBV9 and TRBJ2-7, with 10 bases identical to TRBD1. This CDR3 is built from 19 residues. Germline V lookup: CDR1 SGDLS, CDR2 YYNGEE. The V and J ends lost 6 bases and 3 bases, in that order; junction bases with no gene match: 21. The CDR3 DNA, read in part, is TGTGCCAGCAACGAAACTTCCGGGACAGGGGCTTGGGGCCTCTACGAG. Its protein is CASNETSGTGAWGLYE. The whole CDR3 sequence reads CASNETSGTGAWGLYEQYF.

On this clone: Sequencing ends 3 residues short of the CDR3 end; the germline J gene provides the rest. The J gene is TRBJ1-2, the V gene TRBV4-1; 10 nucleotides line up with TRBD1. The germline gives CDR1 MGHRA, CDR2 YSYEKL. V shed 8 bases, J shed 2 bases, and the junction held 5 bases outside the gene matches. The CDR3 sequence is 14 residues long. The chain's CDR3 is CASLSTGGNYGYTF. The sequenced CDR3 bases are TGCGCCAGCTTATCGACAGGGGGCAACTATGGC.

Worth noting for this clone: The read is 3 residues too short to cover the CDR3 end, so that end is filled in from the germline J gene. The chain employs TRBV5-6 and TRBJ1-2; D ambiguous. Per germline, CDR1 SGHDT and CDR2 YYEEEE. There are 13 residues in the CDR3. Trimming stripped 0 bases from V and 4 bases from J, with 7 bases between. The sequenced part of the CDR3 DNA is TGTGCCAGCAGCTTGGACAGTTCCTATGGC. As protein: CASSLDSSYG. The complete CDR3 protein is CASSLDSSYGYTF.

In regard to this clone: Coverage ceases 3 residues before the CDR3 finishes, and the germline J gene fills in the end. This sequence joins TRBV28 and TRBJ2-1, with D possibly being TRBD1 (6 bases). Trimming cost V 5 bases and J 6 bases, with 17 bases left between them. The V gene's germline CDR1 is MDHEN and CDR2 SYDVKM. The CDR3 is made up of 15 amino acids. The CDR3: CASSPPGTNSNEQFF. The CDR3 DNA, read in part, is TGTGCCAGCAGTCCTCCCGGGACAAACAGCAATGAG. The full variable domain, in which reference TRBV28 and TRBJ2-1 provide the parts outside the CDR3, is DVKVTQSSRYLVKRTGEKVFLECVQDMDHENMFWYRQDPGLGLRLIYFSYDVKMKEKGDIPEGYSVSREKKERFSLILESASTNQTSMYLCASSPPGTNSNEQFFGPGTRLTVL.

Regarding this clone: The CDR3 end is not reached by the read, which stops 3 residues before it; the germline J gene fills it in. The gene calls are TRBV10-2 and TRBJ2-7, with 12 bases identical to TRBD2. The junction had 7 bases not matched to a gene; V was cut back by 2 bases and J by 5 bases. Germline assignment: CDR1 WSHSY and CDR2 SAAADI. This CDR3 has 16 residues. Partial CDR3 DNA: TGCGCCAGCAGTGAGACCCTAGCGGGGGGGCCTAACGAG. Amino acid sequence: CASSETLAGGPNE. The full CDR3 reads CASSETLAGGPNEQYF.

To note about this clone: With the read ending 3 residues before the CDR3 end, the germline J gene is used to fill in that end. The genes are TRBV2 and TRBJ2-1; TRBD2 aligns across 12 bases. Looked up from germline, CDR1 is SNHLY and CDR2 is FYNNEI. The CDR3 covers 17 residues. Trimming took 4 bases from V and 8 from J; bases not matched to a gene: 12. The CDR3 DNA, read in part, is TGTGCCAGCAGTGCCCTTCATCCGGGACTAGCGGGTGATGAG. Its protein is CASSALHPGLAGDE. The full CDR3 protein reads CASSALHPGLAGDEQFF.

Of note for this clone: The sequence runs out 3 residues before the end of the CDR3; the remainder is reconstructed from the germline J gene. The chain employs TRBV5-4 and TRBJ2-5, with TRBD2 identical over 10 bases. This CDR3 is 14 amino acids long. CDR1 and CDR2 (germline): SGHNT, YYREEE (reference sequence). V shed 2 bases, J shed 4 bases, and the junction held 2 bases outside the gene matches. The sequenced CDR3 bases are TGTGCCAGCAGCTTACCTAGCGGGAGAGAGACC. It specifies CASSLPSGRET. The full CDR3 is CASSLPSGRETQYF.

A remark on this clone: The missing CDR3 end, 3 residues past where the read stops, is filled in from the germline J gene. The gene calls are TRBV14 and TRBJ2-7; D possibly corresponds to TRBD1 (6 bases). Deletions cut 6 bases from V and 4 bases from J, with 19 bases between. CDR1 is SGHDN, CDR2 FVKESK, per germline. The CDR3 runs to 15 residues. CDR3 DNA (partial): TGTGCCAGCAGTCAAAGCCCCGGGACACTTTACGAG. Its protein product is CASSQSPGTLYE. In full, the CDR3 is CASSQSPGTLYEQYF.

Remarks on this clone: The read stops 3 residues short of the end of the CDR3; the missing end is completed from the germline J gene. The V call is TRBV11-3, the J call TRBJ2-1; TRBD2 matches at 7 bases. CDR1 is SGHNT and CDR2 is YENEEA in the germline V gene. The V and J ends lost 3 bases and 9 bases, in that order; junction bases with no gene match: 11. This CDR3 comprises 15 residues. The covered CDR3 bases are TGTGCCAGCAGCTTTGGGCGGGAGTATTTAGGTGAG. Encoded protein: CASSFGREYLGE. The complete CDR3 reads CASSFGREYLGEQFF.

Note on this clone: The CDR3 is cut off 3 residues early in the read; its end comes from the germline J gene. This chain uses TRBV5-1 with TRBJ2-1; 12 bases agree with TRBD1. V lost 5 bases to trimming and J lost 9 bases; unmatched junction nucleotides: 15. Germline V gene data show CDR1 as SGHRS and CDR2 as YFSETQ. The CDR3 spans 17 residues. CDR3 bases read: TGCGCCAGCAGTTTACGTCCGGGACAGGGGGCGCAGGGTGAG. Residues: CASSLRPGQGAQGE. The whole CDR3 protein is CASSLRPGQGAQGEQFF.

CDR3 residues: CASSARQGYEQYF. The DNA read from the CDR3 is TGTGCCAGCAGCGCCCGACAGGGCTACGAG. V gene TRBV7-9 combines with J gene TRBJ2-7; 7 bases are shared with TRBD1. The DNA ends 3 residues before the CDR3 does, and the rest of the CDR3 is filled in from the germline J gene. CDR1 is SEHNR, CDR2 FQNEAQ, per germline (reference sequence). This CDR3 contains 13 residues. V was clipped by 5 bases and J by 3 bases; unmatched bases: 4. Full variable domain (remainder filled in from reference TRBV7-9 and TRBJ2-7): DTGVSQNPRHKITKRGQNVTFRCDPISEHNRLYWYRQTLGQGPEFLTYFQNEAQLEKSRLLSDRFSAERPKGSFSTLEIQRTEQGDSAMYLCASSARQGYEQYFGPGTRLTVT.

Comment on this clone: Read data end 3 residues before the CDR3 end; the end is taken from the germline J gene. The chain links TRBV5-1 to TRBJ2-2, with D possibly matching TRBD1 (6 bases). This CDR3 comprises 18 residues. Germline V gives CDR1 SGHRS, CDR2 YFSETQ. V dropped 0 bases and J dropped 0 bases, with 15 bases sitting between them. The sequenced CDR3 bases are TGCGCCAGCAGCTTGGAGGATTGGACAGCCACGAACACCGGGGAG. Amino acid sequence: CASSLEDWTATNTGE. The full CDR3 protein is CASSLEDWTATNTGELFF.

To note about this clone: Sequencing ends 3 residues short of the CDR3 end; the germline J gene provides the rest. The chain joins TRBV7-2 to TRBJ2-1; possibly TRBD1 for D (6 bases). Trimming removed 5 bases from V and 9 bases from J, with 14 bases in between. CDR3 size: 13 residues. The germline gives CDR1 SGHTA, CDR2 FQGNSA. Partial CDR3 DNA: TGTGCCAGCAGCCTCCCGCCAGGGGTTGAG. It is translated as CASSLPPGVE. The entire CDR3 protein reads CASSLPPGVEQFF.

A remark on this clone: The CDR3 end is not reached by the read, which stops 3 residues before it; the germline J gene fills it in. The gene calls are TRBV20-1 and TRBJ2-7; 8 positions agree with TRBD1. The V segment lost 2 bases and the J segment 4 bases; nucleotides outside the gene matches: 4. CDR1 is DFQATT and CDR2 is SNEGSKA in the germline V gene (reference sequence). The CDR3 has 13 amino acids. CDR3 sequence reads: CSARTGQGYEQYF. The sequenced part of the CDR3 DNA is TGCAGTGCTAGAACCGGACAGGGTTACGAG.

About this clone: The read terminates 3 residues before the CDR3 end, so the remaining end is supplied by the germline J gene. The chain links TRBV7-3 to TRBJ1-2; 8 bases are shared with TRBD1. The length of the CDR3 is 13 residues. Germline V gene sequence: CDR1 SGHTA, CDR2 FQGTGA. The sequenced part of the CDR3 DNA is TGTGCCAGCAGCTATGGACAGGGATACGAC. This codes for CASSYGQGYD. In full, the CDR3 reads CASSYGQGYDYTF. The full variable domain, with the rest looked up from reference TRBV7-3 and TRBJ1-2, is GAGVSQTPSNKVTEKGKYVELRCDPISGHTALYWYRQSLGQGPEFLIYFQGTGAADDSGLPNDRFFAVRPEGSVSTLKIQRTERGDSAVYLCASSYGQGYDYTFGSGTRLTVV.

Regarding this clone: The read terminates 3 residues before the CDR3 end, so the remaining end is supplied by the germline J gene. The chain joins TRBV12-3 or TRBV12-4 to TRBJ2-1; D is uncertain. Trimming stripped 3 bases from V and 7 bases from J, with 7 bases between. This CDR3 has 12 amino acids. CDR3 loop: CASSFSLNEQFF. The part of the CDR3 DNA that was read is TGTGCCAGCAGTTTCTCCCTAAATGAG.

With respect to this clone: The CDR3 end falls 3 residues outside the read, so it is completed with the germline J gene. The J gene is TRBJ1-2, the V gene TRBV19, with TRBD1 as a possible D gene (5 bases). Per the germline V gene, CDR1 is LNHDA and CDR2 is SQIVND (reference sequence). The CDR3 has 15 residues. CDR3 loop: CASNPTSGGNNDYTF. The sequenced part of the CDR3 DNA is TGTGCCAGTAACCCTACTAGCGGGGGGAACAATGAC. Full variable domain (remainder filled in from reference TRBV19 and TRBJ1-2): DGGITQSPKYLFRKEGQNVTLSCEQNLNHDAMYWYRQDPGQGLRLIYYSQIVNDFQKGDIAEGYSVSREKKESFPLTVTSAQKNPTAFYLCASNPTSGGNNDYTFGSGTRLTVV.

As to this clone: Sequencing ends 3 residues short of the CDR3 end; the germline J gene provides the rest. The chain recombines TRBV19 with TRBJ2-3; the D gene is possibly TRBD2 (5 bases). This CDR3 is built from 14 residues. Trimming shortened V by 3 bases and J by 2 bases, and 9 bases separated the two germline ends. Germline values: CDR1 LNHDA, CDR2 SQIVND (reference sequence). CDR3 residues: CASSIETITDTQYF. Incomplete CDR3 DNA: TGTGCCAGTAGTATTGAGACTATCACAGATACG.

Concerning this clone: The CDR3 extends 3 residues past the end of the read, so its final part is completed from the germline J gene. The V gene is TRBV5-1, the J gene TRBJ2-5; maybe TRBD1 (7 bases). Germline V CDR1 and CDR2: SGHRS, YFSETQ. CDR3 length: 14 residues. The sequenced CDR3 bases are TGCGCCAGCAGCCTCGGAGGGGGCCCAGATACC. Encoded protein: CASSLGGGPDT. The complete CDR3 reads CASSLGGGPDTQYF.

Of note for this clone: From the germline J gene comes the end of the CDR3, since the read stops 3 residues before it. The chain recombines TRBV5-1 with TRBJ2-1; 7 bases fit TRBD2. Losses at the gene ends were 0 bases for V and 2 bases for J; bases not matched to a gene: 2. This CDR3 region has 15 residues. Germline CDR1 and CDR2: SGHRS and YFSETQ. CDR3 bases read: TGCGCCAGCAGCTTGGGAAGCGGGACCTACAATGAG. It yields the protein CASSLGSGTYNE. The entire CDR3 protein is CASSLGSGTYNEQFF.

For this clone: The read halts 3 residues ahead of the CDR3 end, with the missing end drawn from the germline J gene. This chain uses TRBV20-1 with TRBJ2-1, with TRBD2 matching over 9 bases. CDR3 length: 14 amino acids. Germline trimming cut 3 bases from V and 5 bases from J; bases unmatched to any gene: 5. CDR1 and CDR2 (germline): DFQATT, SNEGSKA (reference sequence). CDR3 residues: CSASVASGNNEQFF. The CDR3 bases that were read are TGCAGTGCTAGCGTAGCTAGCGGGAACAATGAG.

According to its frequency, this clone is medium-sized (0.01 to 0.1%). The observed sequence ends 3 residues before the CDR3 terminus, with the missing tail filled in from the germline J gene. Other nucleotide sequences in the sample specify the same CDR3. The rearrangement links TRBV18 to TRBJ2-5, with 8 bases identical to TRBD2. Germline CDR1 and CDR2: KGHSH and LQKENI. The CDR3 loop spans 15 amino acids. The J segment lost 2 bases and the V segment lost 3 bases, leaving 5 bases of the junction unmatched. The covered CDR3 bases are TGTGCCAGCTCACCGCGTAGCGGGGTGCAAGAGACC. It encodes CASSPRSGVQET. In full, the CDR3 reads CASSPRSGVQETQYF.